The 11 T cell receptor beta chains in this list originate from one sample, sequenced in a study of PD-L1 blockade in urothelial cancer. Using immunoSEQ multiplex PCR, the repertoire was profiled, and TCRdb retains in-frame clones only, with some absent. The sample holds around 80,000 clones, around 87% seen once. Sequenced here: PBMCs, sampled around atezolizumab (anti-PD-L1) treatment. Source of these receptors: a woman aged 65 to 85 with urothelial cancer.

V gene TRBV6-1 combines with J gene TRBJ2-5, with 7 bases fitting TRBD2. CDR1 is MNHNS, CDR2 SASEGT, per germline. The CDR3 sequence is 14 residues long. V shed 1 base, J shed 7 bases, and the junction held 6 bases outside the gene matches. Written as DNA, the CDR3 is TGTGCCAGCAGTGAAGTCGGGGGGAGGGGGACCCAGTACTTC. Translating it yields CASSEVGGRGTQYF.

J is TRBJ1-1 and V is TRBV20-1; D may be TRBD1 (5 bases). Germline CDR1 and CDR2: DFQATT and SNEGSKA (reference sequence). V lost 3 bases and J 11 bases, leaving 13 bases between the germline ends. The CDR3 totals 11 residues. CDR3 nucleotides: TGCAGTGCTAGGGGGCCAACAGCGGCTTTCTTT. Amino acids: CSARGPTAAFF.

As DNA, the CDR3 is TGCGCCAGCAGCTTGGGGACAGGGGGCGTGACCTACAATGAGCAGTTCTTC. This encodes CASSLGTGGVTYNEQFF. The V gene is TRBV5-1, the J gene TRBJ2-1; 11 positions match TRBD1. V lost 0 bases, J lost 2 bases, and 4 bases stayed unmatched. The CDR3 contains 17 residues. Germline V gene data show CDR1 as SGHRS and CDR2 as YFSETQ.

The J gene is TRBJ2-7, the V gene TRBV6-5; TRBD2 is a possible D gene (6 bases). V was cut by 8 bases and J by 3 bases, with 11 bases left in between. The CDR3 is 12 residues long. Germline V gene lookup returns CDR1 MNHEY and CDR2 SVGAGI. CDR3 bases: TGTGCCAGCGGGCGCGGGGACTACGAGCAGTACTTC. Translating it yields CASGRGDYEQYF.

The CDR3 spells CASSYTTGIREQYF. The CDR3 nucleotides read TGTGCCAGCAGTTACACCACAGGGATCCGGGAGCAGTACTTC. This chain links TRBV6-5 with TRBJ2-7; perhaps TRBD1 as D (6 bases). V was trimmed by 2 bases and J by 7 bases, leaving 15 bases between them. CDR1 MNHEY and CDR2 SVGAGI come from the germline V gene. This CDR3 spans 14 amino acids.

CDR3 bases: TGTGCCATTAACTCAGGGGCCGACTATGGCTACACCTTC. This translates into CAINSGADYGYTF. The chain joins TRBV10-3 to TRBJ1-2, with D maybe TRBD1 (6 bases). Between the trimmed V and J ends, which lost 9 bases and 3 bases, there was a span of 14 bases. CDR1 is ENHRY and CDR2 is SYGVKD in the germline V gene. CDR3 length: 13 amino acids.

The chain is built from TRBV5-1 and TRBJ2-7; D perhaps matches TRBD1 (5 bases). Germline loops: CDR1 SGHRS, CDR2 YFSETQ. The V and J ends lost 0 bases and 3 bases respectively, with 7 bases between them. The CDR3 extends over 13 amino acids. CDR3 sequence reads: CASSLARDYEQYF. The CDR3 DNA is TGCGCCAGCAGCTTGGCCAGGGACTACGAGCAGTACTTC.

This chain joins TRBV6-5 and TRBJ2-1; 8 nucleotides align to TRBD2. CDR3 length equals 13 residues. V lost 6 bases to trimming and J lost 7 bases; unmatched junction nucleotides: 5. In germline, CDR1 is MNHEY, CDR2 SVGAGI. Written as DNA, the CDR3 is TGTGCCAGCAGGCGGACGGGGGGGAATGAGCAGTTCTTC. It codes for CASRRTGGNEQFF.

This chain uses TRBV30 with TRBJ1-5; 8 bases agree with TRBD1. The V gene's germline CDR1 is GTSNPN and CDR2 SVGIG (reference sequence). The CDR3 loop spans 13 amino acids. V shed 5 bases and J 4 bases; nucleotides not matched to a gene: 4. In DNA form, the CDR3 reads TGTGCCTGGGGGGGACAGGCAAATCAGCCCCAGCATTTT. Its protein product is CAWGGQANQPQHF.

The chain recombines TRBV5-6 with TRBJ2-1; 9 nucleotides match TRBD1. V dropped 2 bases and J dropped 2; count of bases not matched to a gene: 2. The germline V gene has CDR1 SGHDT and CDR2 YYEEEE. The CDR3 has 15 amino acids. The CDR3 sequence: CASSLGQGTYNEQFF. The DNA of the CDR3 is TGTGCCAGCAGCTTAGGACAGGGGACCTACAATGAGCAGTTCTTC.

The chain carries TRBV11-2 and TRBJ2-5, with 7 bases lining up with TRBD1. With 5 bases clipped from V and 4 bases from J, the junction kept 7 bases outside the gene matches. Germline V gene data show CDR1 as SGHAT and CDR2 as FQNNGV. CDR3 length: 14 residues. CDR3 bases: TGTGCCAGCAGCGCCCGGGACAGAAGAGAGACCCAGTACTTC. This sequence encodes CASSARDRRETQYF.